The present T cell receptor (beta chain) was sequenced within a study of blood T cell repertoires in COVID-19. Study information: PBMCs, B-cell-depleted T cells, or T cells provided the cDNA or gDNA that made up the material.

Germline CDR1 reads SGDLS; CDR2 reads YYNGEE. Trimming shortened V by 3 bases and J by 0 bases, and 16 bases separated the two germline ends. The CDR3 has 17 amino acids. The repertoire was sequenced with immunoSEQ multiplex PCR; TCRdb's copy has only in-frame clones and lacks some. The table includes 650,000 to 800,000 clones, approximately 90% detected once. This clone occurred once. The rearrangement joins TRBV9 to TRBJ2-4; D is possibly TRBD1 (6 bases). The specimen sequenced was peripheral blood. The TCR sequence derives from a woman aged 18-30 years with acute or convalescent COVID-19. CDR3 region: CASSAAGTGLAKNIQYF. CDR3 nucleotide sequence: TGTGCCAGCAGCGCTGCTGGAACAGGGTTAGCCAAAAACATTCAGTACTTC. The full variable domain, rest sourced from reference TRBV9 and TRBJ2-4, is DSGVTQTPKHLITATGQRVTLRCSPRSGDLSVYWYQQSLDQGLQFLIQYYNGEERAKGNILERFSAQQFPDLHSELNLSSLELGDSALYFCASSAAGTGLAKNIQYFGAGTRLSVL.